This T cell receptor (beta chain) was obtained from a study of regulatory T cells in long-lasting Graves disease. Study-wide background: Patients with persistent Graves' disease had over 5 years of antithyroid drugs and persistent TSH receptor antibodies.

This sample's time point: persistent/refractory GD, antithyroid drugs over 5 years with positive TRAb. There was RNA extracted from PBMCs, and the TCR library was made from it. The guidelines of the American Thyroid Association were the basis for diagnosing Graves' disease. Blood from the periphery, 8 to 9.5 milliliters in all, was drawn into EDTA tubes. The sample holds a few counts of this clonotype. Library construction for TCR beta used iRepertoire HTBI primers and Arm-PCR of CDR3 regions. TCRdb called the multiplex PCR reads again in MiXCR, with one record for every CDR3 protein. The repertoire holds roughly 500,000 distinct CDR3 sequences, more than 20% seen once, with 7% to 9.5% in the top ten. The CDR3 is 16 amino acids. The germline gives CDR1 SEHNR, CDR2 FQNEAQ (reference sequence). V lost 5 bases, J lost 5 bases, and 15 bases stayed unmatched.

This TCR was recovered from a female donor with Graves disease. Material: peripheral blood mononuclear cells (PBMCs), obtained when the disease was refractory, from a patient treated with antithyroid drugs. This chain joins TRBV7-9 and TRBJ2-7; 7 nucleotides match TRBD2. CDR3 bases: TGTGCCAGCAGCCCTAGACTAGCTGGAGCGGATAACGAGCAGTACTTC. Amino acid sequence: CASSPRLAGADNEQYF.